The 29 T cell receptor beta chains listed next were all sequenced from one sample in a study of shared clonotypes between healthy human individuals. Produced via immunoSEQ multiplex PCR; TCRdb's table is partial and in-frame only. The sample records hundreds of thousands of clones, about 90% being singletons. The naive CD8 subset, CD45RO-negative cells positively selected for CCR7, excluded terminally differentiated effector memory CD45RA+ cells. What was sequenced was naive CD8+ T cells sorted from blood. These receptors came from a man aged 30 to 39 in good health.

The V gene is TRBV27, the J gene TRBJ2-2, with D tentatively TRBD2 (5 bases). The CDR3 runs 17 residues. Germline-derived CDR1 and CDR2 are MNHEY and SMNVEV (reference sequence). V was cut by 3 bases and J by 6 bases, with 20 bases left in between. CDR3 residues: CASSFKGLRAEAGELFF. CDR3 coding DNA: TGTGCCAGCAGTTTTAAAGGTCTGAGGGCAGAGGCCGGGGAGCTGTTTTTT.

V usage is TRBV4-3 and J usage is TRBJ2-7; 8 bases fit TRBD2. CDR1 LGHNA and CDR2 YSLEER come from the germline V gene. CDR3 length: 13 residues. Trimming cost V 8 bases and J 3 bases; bases outside gene matches: 6. CDR3 sequence (DNA): TGCGCCAGCTCAACGGGGACTAGCTACGAGCAGTACTTC. Translation gives CASSTGTSYEQYF.

V and J are TRBV2 and TRBJ1-5; 9 bases match TRBD1. J was trimmed by 5 bases and V by 8 bases; bases with no gene match: 4. Germline CDR1 SNHLY, CDR2 FYNNEI. This CDR3 is 13 amino acids long. CDR3 DNA: TGTGCCAGCGGCCGGACAGGGGATCAGCCCCAGCATTTT. The encoded protein is CASGRTGDQPQHF.

The chain has TRBV5-4 and TRBJ2-7, with 10 bases identical to TRBD1. The CDR3 has 14 residues. Looked up from germline, CDR1 is SGHNT and CDR2 is YYREEE (reference sequence). V gave up 5 bases and J gave up 6 bases; unmatched junction bases: 8. The CDR3 protein is CASRVGTGVSEQYF. The CDR3 nucleotides read TGTGCCAGCAGGGTCGGGACAGGGGTTAGCGAGCAGTACTTC.

This rearrangement joins TRBV11-2 to TRBJ2-3; D gene ambiguous. The CDR3 length is 17 residues. Deletions cut 1 base from V and 0 bases from J, with 14 bases between. CDR1 and CDR2 (germline): SGHAT, FQNNGV. Here the CDR3 DNA reads TGTGCCAGCAGCTTAGCGTCGTCAGAAACTAGCACAGATACGCAGTATTTT. The encoded protein is CASSLASSETSTDTQYF.

The CDR3, as DNA: TGCGCCAGCAGTCCAATGACTAATGAAAAACTGTTTTTT. Translation: CASSPMTNEKLFF. The V and J genes are TRBV4-1 and TRBJ1-4, with D hard to call. Germline V gene sequence: CDR1 MGHRA, CDR2 YSYEKL. The CDR3 has 13 amino acids. V was shortened by 6 bases and J by 2 bases, with 7 bases between the two germline ends.

This clone was counted a single time. The chain links TRBV6-5 to TRBJ2-1; D may be TRBD2 (5 bases). This CDR3 spans 14 amino acids. The ends were cut back, 4 bases at V and 1 base at J, with 8 bases in the middle. Germline CDR1 is MNHEY and CDR2 is SVGAGI. The CDR3 DNA reads as TGTGCCAGCAGTTCCCGGGGATCCTACAATGAGCAGTTCTTC. Amino acids: CASSSRGSYNEQFF.

The rearrangement joins TRBV27 to TRBJ2-1, with D uncertain. This CDR3 is built from 13 residues. Looked up from germline, CDR1 is MNHEY and CDR2 is SMNVEV (reference sequence). The V end was cut by 5 bases, the J end by 4 bases, with 9 bases between. For the CDR3, the DNA is TGTGCCAGCAGTCCGGAGATTTACAATGAGCAGTTCTTC. Translating gives CASSPEIYNEQFF.

The J gene is TRBJ1-5, the V gene TRBV4-1; possibly TRBD1 for D (5 bases). The germline V and J ends were trimmed by 4 bases and 3 bases, with 22 bases remaining between them. This CDR3 spans 18 amino acids. Germline assignment: CDR1 MGHRA and CDR2 YSYEKL. In DNA, the CDR3 is TGCGCCAGCAGCCTGAAGAGTGAGCGGGACCGACCCAATCAGCCCCAGCATTTT. As protein: CASSLKSERDRPNQPQHF.

The genes are TRBV7-9 and TRBJ2-7, with 9 bases aligning to TRBD1. Germline V CDR1 and CDR2: SEHNR, FQNEAQ (reference sequence). Germline trimming cut 6 bases from V and 2 bases from J; bases unmatched to any gene: 8. The CDR3 is 15 residues long. CDR3 in DNA: TGTGCCAGCAGTGCCTGGGACAGGGAAGCCTACGAGCAGTACTTC. The encoded protein is CASSAWDREAYEQYF.

This chain connects TRBV7-9 to TRBJ2-7; 12 bases line up with TRBD2. Germline V gene lookup returns CDR1 SEHNR and CDR2 FQNEAQ (reference sequence). The CDR3 length is 16 residues. The V segment lost 5 bases and the J segment 1 base; nucleotides outside the gene matches: 6. The CDR3 coding sequence is TGTGCCAGCAGCCCGAGTGGACTAGCGGGATCCTACGAGCAGTACTTC. Translating gives CASSPSGLAGSYEQYF.

This clone has only a few counts. This chain joins TRBV6-4 and TRBJ2-1; no reliable D call. Trimming removed 0 bases from V and 5 bases from J, with 5 bases in between. This CDR3 has 13 residues. The germline V gene encodes CDR1 MRHNA and CDR2 SNTAGT. CDR3 nucleotides: TGTGCCAGCAGTGACTCGGCTAACAATGAGCAGTTCTTC. Residues: CASSDSANNEQFF.

The chain combines TRBV7-2 with TRBJ2-3, with TRBD2 identical over 9 bases. Per the germline V gene, CDR1 is SGHTA and CDR2 is FQGNSA. The length of the CDR3 is 16 residues. J gave up 2 bases and V 6 bases, and 9 bases lay outside the gene matches. The CDR3 DNA follows: TGTGCCAGCAGGGTAGGTAGCGGGGGATACACAGATACGCAGTATTTT. It translates to CASRVGSGGYTDTQYF.

This clone was observed once. The J gene is TRBJ1-1, the V gene TRBV5-8, with TRBD1 identical over 7 bases. The CDR3 runs 14 residues. Trimming took 4 bases from V and 7 from J; bases not matched to a gene: 10. Germline values: CDR1 SGHTS, CDR2 YDEGEE. CDR3 nucleotide sequence: TGTGCCAGCAGCCACGGGACAGCAAATTTTGAAGCTTTCTTT. This encodes CASSHGTANFEAFF.

The genes are TRBV7-9 and TRBJ2-1; D not resolved. Germline CDR1 reads SEHNR; CDR2 reads FQNEAQ (reference sequence). This CDR3 comprises 11 residues. The V end was cut by 2 bases, the J end by 9 bases, with 5 bases between. CDR3 in amino acids: CASSLPSEQFF. The CDR3 nucleotides are TGTGCCAGCAGCTTACCTAGTGAGCAGTTCTTC.

Comment on this clone: A much larger clone is a single base away; this may be a read error. The sample has other DNA sequences that encode this CDR3 too. V is TRBV7-6 and J is TRBJ1-1; D uncertain. V shed 1 base and J shed 1 base, with 4 bases lying between them. In germline, CDR1 is SGHVS, CDR2 FNYEAQ. The CDR3 sequence is 13 residues long. The chain's CDR3 is CASSLGENTEAFF. DNA of the CDR3: TGTGCCAGCAGCTTAGGGGAGAACACTGAAGCTTTCTTT.

This clone came up once. The V and J genes are TRBV7-6 and TRBJ2-2; 7 nucleotides agree with TRBD1. CDR1 and CDR2 from the germline V gene are SGHVS and FNYEAQ. J lost 0 bases, V lost 1 base, and 2 bases had no gene match. The CDR3 sequence is 16 residues long. CDR3 in amino acids: CASSLGRGTNTGELFF. CDR3 nucleotides: TGTGCCAGCAGCTTAGGCAGGGGGACGAACACCGGGGAGCTGTTTTTT.

The CDR3 DNA is TGTGCCAGTAGTGGGACTAGCGGGTATAATTACGAGCAGTACTTC. Its protein product is CASSGTSGYNYEQYF. J is TRBJ2-7 and V is TRBV19; 12 nucleotides align to TRBD2. Germline lookup yields CDR1 LNHDA and CDR2 SQIVND (reference sequence). Losses at the gene ends were 5 bases for V and 4 bases for J; bases not matched to a gene: 6. The CDR3 sequence is 15 residues long.

The V call is TRBV7-2, the J call TRBJ2-3; 11 nucleotides match TRBD2. This CDR3 has 18 residues. Germline-derived CDR1 and CDR2 are SGHTA and FQGNSA. The V segment lost 4 bases and the J segment 0 bases; nucleotides outside the gene matches: 9. The DNA of the CDR3 is TGTGCCAGCAGCTGGATAGCGGGAGGGCACACTAGCACAGATACGCAGTATTTT. This codes for CASSWIAGGHTSTDTQYF.

The genes are TRBV7-2 and TRBJ2-7; D not resolved. CDR1 is SGHTA, CDR2 FQGNSA, per germline. The length of the CDR3 is 14 residues. Trimming took 1 base from V and 3 from J, leaving 10 bases between them. CDR3 in amino acids: CASSLVAHHYEQYF. The CDR3 bases are TGTGCCAGCAGCTTAGTGGCACACCACTACGAGCAGTACTTC.

The V gene is TRBV7-9, the J gene TRBJ2-1; possibly TRBD1 for D (5 bases). Trimming removed 1 base at V and 6 bases at J, with 10 bases between. The CDR3 is made up of 14 amino acids. The germline CDR1 and CDR2 sequences are SEHNR and FQNEAQ (reference sequence). The CDR3 nucleotides are TGTGCCAGCAGCTTAGTCAGGGTTCCCAATGAGCAGTTCTTC. Its translation: CASSLVRVPNEQFF.

The rearrangement links TRBV5-1 to TRBJ2-7; no reliable D call. V was cut by 2 bases and J by 2 bases, with 11 bases left in between. The CDR3 length is 14 residues. CDR1 and CDR2 (germline): SGHRS, YFSETQ. CDR3 region: CASSLFGSTYEQYF. CDR3 coding DNA: TGCGCCAGCAGCTTATTTGGATCGACCTACGAGCAGTACTTC. Full variable domain (outside the CDR3, taken from reference TRBV5-1 and TRBJ2-7): KAGVTQTPRYLIKTRGQQVTLSCSPISGHRSVSWYQQTPGQGLQFLFEYFSETQRNKGNFPGRFSGRQFSNSRSEMNVSTLELGDSALYLCASSLFGSTYEQYFGPGTRLTVT.

V is TRBV29-1 and J is TRBJ2-2; D call uncertain. Germline values: CDR1 SQVTM, CDR2 ANQGSEA. Trimming cost V 4 bases and J 4 bases, with 16 bases left between them. The CDR3 is 15 residues long. In DNA form, the CDR3 reads TGCAGCGTTGTGCTACCCCTACCTGCCACCGGGGAGCTGTTTTTT. Protein product: CSVVLPLPATGELFF.

This chain links TRBV27 with TRBJ1-1; 10 bases align to TRBD1. The CDR3 loop spans 15 amino acids. Germline CDR1 is MNHEY and CDR2 is SMNVEV (reference sequence). Trimming cost V 6 bases and J 2 bases; bases outside gene matches: 6. The CDR3 DNA is TGTGCCAGCAGAACGGGACAGGGGAGCAACACTGAAGCTTTCTTT. This gives the protein CASRTGQGSNTEAFF.

This clone was detected a few times. The chain links TRBV7-6 to TRBJ2-7, with 7 bases matching TRBD1. Germline CDR1 reads SGHVS; CDR2 reads FNYEAQ. After removal of 5 bases from V and 0 bases from J, the junction contained 10 bases not matched to a gene. CDR3 size: 16 residues. This chain's CDR3 is CASSGAGTASSYEQYF. Here the CDR3 DNA reads TGTGCCAGCAGCGGTGCCGGGACAGCTAGCTCCTACGAGCAGTACTTC.

This clone showed up just once. The chain uses TRBV7-6 and TRBJ2-2; D remains unclear. Germline-derived CDR1 and CDR2 are SGHVS and FNYEAQ. The CDR3 is 15 residues long. The ends were cut back, 2 bases at V and 4 bases at J, with 11 bases in the middle. CDR3 residues: CASSLRQGFTGELFF. CDR3 sequence (DNA): TGTGCCAGCAGCTTACGTCAAGGGTTCACCGGGGAGCTGTTTTTT.

The chain is built from TRBV28 and TRBJ1-2; D gene unclear. Per the germline V gene, CDR1 is MDHEN and CDR2 is SYDVKM. The V and J ends lost 2 bases and 0 bases respectively, with 10 bases between them. The CDR3 extends over 15 amino acids. CDR3 sequence (DNA): TGTGCCAGCAGTTTAGTCCCCGGTACTAACTATGGCTACACCTTC. This sequence encodes CASSLVPGTNYGYTF.

This chain joins TRBV13 and TRBJ2-7; TRBD2 aligns across 10 bases. Looked up from germline, CDR1 is PRHDT and CDR2 is FYEKMQ (reference sequence). The CDR3 covers 16 residues. The junction had 8 bases not matched to a gene; V was cut back by 5 bases and J by 1 base. The CDR3 DNA sequence: TGTGCCAGCAGCCCCTCTCTGACTAGCGGGTCCTACGAGCAGTACTTC. It specifies CASSPSLTSGSYEQYF. Variable domain in full (rest from reference TRBV13 and TRBJ2-7): AAGVIQSPRHLIKEKRETATLKCYPIPRHDTVYWYQQGPGQDPQFLISFYEKMQSDKGSIPDRFSAQQFSDYHSELNMSSLELGDSALYFCASSPSLTSGSYEQYFGPGTRLTVT.

The chain couples TRBV5-1 to TRBJ2-1, with 7 bases lining up with TRBD2. This CDR3 spans 13 amino acids. The trim removed 0 bases at V and 10 bases at J, leaving 4 bases unmatched. Per the germline V gene, CDR1 is SGHRS and CDR2 is YFSETQ. The CDR3 region has the DNA TGCGCCAGCAGCTTGGTGGCGGGAGAGGAGCAGTTCTTC. This encodes CASSLVAGEEQFF. Filled out from reference TRBV5-1 and TRBJ2-1, the complete variable domain reads KAGVTQTPRYLIKTRGQQVTLSCSPISGHRSVSWYQQTPGQGLQFLFEYFSETQRNKGNFPGRFSGRQFSNSRSEMNVSTLELGDSALYLCASSLVAGEEQFFGPGTRLTVL.